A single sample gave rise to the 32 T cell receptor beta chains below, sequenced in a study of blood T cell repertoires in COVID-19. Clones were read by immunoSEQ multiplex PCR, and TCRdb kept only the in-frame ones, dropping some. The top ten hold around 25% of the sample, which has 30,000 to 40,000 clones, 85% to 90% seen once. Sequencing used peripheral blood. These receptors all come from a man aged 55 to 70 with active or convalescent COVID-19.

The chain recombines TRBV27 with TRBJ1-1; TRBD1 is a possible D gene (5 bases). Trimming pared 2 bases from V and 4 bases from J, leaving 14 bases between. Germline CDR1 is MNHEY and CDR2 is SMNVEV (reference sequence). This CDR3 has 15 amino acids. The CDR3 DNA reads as TGTGCCAGCAGTTTACAAGGGGCATATTCCACTGAAGCTTTCTTT. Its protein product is CASSLQGAYSTEAFF.

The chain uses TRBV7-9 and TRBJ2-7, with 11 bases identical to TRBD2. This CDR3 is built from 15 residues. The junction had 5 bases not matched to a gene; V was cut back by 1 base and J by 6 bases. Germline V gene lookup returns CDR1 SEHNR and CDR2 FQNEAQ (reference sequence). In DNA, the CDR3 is TGTGCCAGCAGCTTAGGACTAGCGGGATCCGGCGAGCAGTACTTC. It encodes CASSLGLAGSGEQYF.

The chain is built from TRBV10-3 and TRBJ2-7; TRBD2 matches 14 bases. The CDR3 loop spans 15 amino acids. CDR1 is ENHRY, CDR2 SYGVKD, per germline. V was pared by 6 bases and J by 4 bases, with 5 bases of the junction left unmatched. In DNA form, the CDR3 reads TGTGCCATCAGAGGGACTAGCGGGAGAATTTACGAGCAGTACTTC. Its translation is CAIRGTSGRIYEQYF.

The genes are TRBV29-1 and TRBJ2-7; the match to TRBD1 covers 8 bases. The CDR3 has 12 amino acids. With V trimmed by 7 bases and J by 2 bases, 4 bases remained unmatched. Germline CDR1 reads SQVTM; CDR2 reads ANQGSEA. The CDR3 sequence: CSGGQGAYEQYF. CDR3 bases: TGCAGCGGCGGACAGGGAGCCTACGAGCAGTACTTC.

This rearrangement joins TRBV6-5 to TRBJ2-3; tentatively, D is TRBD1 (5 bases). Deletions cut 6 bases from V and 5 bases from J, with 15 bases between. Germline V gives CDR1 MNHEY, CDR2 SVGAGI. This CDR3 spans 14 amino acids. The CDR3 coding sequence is TGTGCCAGCAGGACGACAGCATACGGAGATACGCAGTATTTT. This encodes CASRTTAYGDTQYF.

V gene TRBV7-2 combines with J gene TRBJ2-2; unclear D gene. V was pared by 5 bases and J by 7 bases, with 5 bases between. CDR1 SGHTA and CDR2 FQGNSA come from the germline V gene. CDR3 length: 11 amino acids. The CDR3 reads CASSPGGELFF. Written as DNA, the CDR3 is TGTGCCAGCAGCCCCGGCGGGGAGCTGTTTTTT.

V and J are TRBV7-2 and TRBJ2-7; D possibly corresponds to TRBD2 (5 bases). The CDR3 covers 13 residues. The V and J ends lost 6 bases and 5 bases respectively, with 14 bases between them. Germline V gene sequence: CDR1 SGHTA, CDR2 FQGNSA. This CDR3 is CASSFSLGNEQYF. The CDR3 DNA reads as TGTGCCAGCAGTTTTTCCCTCGGGAACGAGCAGTACTTC. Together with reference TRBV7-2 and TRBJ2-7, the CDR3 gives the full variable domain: GAGVSQSPSNKVTEKGKDVELRCDPISGHTALYWYRQSLGQGLEFLIYFQGNSAPDKSGLPSDRFSAERTGGSVSTLTIQRTQQEDSAVYLCASSFSLGNEQYFGPGTRLTVT.

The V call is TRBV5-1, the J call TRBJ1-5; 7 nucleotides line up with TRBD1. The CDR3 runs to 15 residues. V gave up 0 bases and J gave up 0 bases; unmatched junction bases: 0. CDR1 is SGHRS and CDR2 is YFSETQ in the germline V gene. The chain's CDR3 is CASSLGDSSNQPQHF. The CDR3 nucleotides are TGCGCCAGCAGCTTGGGGGACAGTAGCAATCAGCCCCAGCATTTT. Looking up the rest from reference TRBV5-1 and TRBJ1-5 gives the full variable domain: KAGVTQTPRYLIKTRGQQVTLSCSPISGHRSVSWYQQTPGQGLQFLFEYFSETQRNKGNFPGRFSGRQFSNSRSEMNVSTLELGDSALYLCASSLGDSSNQPQHFGDGTRLSIL.

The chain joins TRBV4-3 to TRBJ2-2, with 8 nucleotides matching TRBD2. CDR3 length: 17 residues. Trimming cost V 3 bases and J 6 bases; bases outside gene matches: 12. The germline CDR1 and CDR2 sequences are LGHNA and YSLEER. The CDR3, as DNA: TGCGCCAGCAGCCAGGATACAGGACTAGCTCCATCCGGGGAGCTGTTTTTT. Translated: CASSQDTGLAPSGELFF.

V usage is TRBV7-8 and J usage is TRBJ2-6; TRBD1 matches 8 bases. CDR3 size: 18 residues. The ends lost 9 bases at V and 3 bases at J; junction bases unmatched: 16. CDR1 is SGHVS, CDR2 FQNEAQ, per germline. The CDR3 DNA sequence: TGTGCCAGAAGGGCAGCCGGGACAGGACGGGTTGGGGCCAACGTCCTGACTTTC. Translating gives CARRAAGTGRVGANVLTF.

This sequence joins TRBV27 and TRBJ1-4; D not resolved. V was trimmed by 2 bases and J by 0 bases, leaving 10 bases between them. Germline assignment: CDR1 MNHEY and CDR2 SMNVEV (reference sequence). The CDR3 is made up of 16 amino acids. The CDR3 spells CASSLNGRATNEKLFF. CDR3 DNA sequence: TGTGCCAGCAGTTTAAATGGGCGGGCAACTAATGAAAAACTGTTTTTT.

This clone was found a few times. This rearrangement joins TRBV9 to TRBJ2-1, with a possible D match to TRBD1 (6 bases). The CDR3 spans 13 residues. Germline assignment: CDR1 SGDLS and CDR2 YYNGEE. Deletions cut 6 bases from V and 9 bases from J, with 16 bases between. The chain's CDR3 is CASTADLGGEQFF. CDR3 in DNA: TGTGCCAGCACAGCGGACCTAGGGGGTGAGCAGTTCTTC. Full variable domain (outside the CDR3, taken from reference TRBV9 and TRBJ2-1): DSGVTQTPKHLITATGQRVTLRCSPRSGDLSVYWYQQSLDQGLQFLIQYYNGEERAKGNILERFSAQQFPDLHSELNLSSLELGDSALYFCASTADLGGEQFFGPGTRLTVL.

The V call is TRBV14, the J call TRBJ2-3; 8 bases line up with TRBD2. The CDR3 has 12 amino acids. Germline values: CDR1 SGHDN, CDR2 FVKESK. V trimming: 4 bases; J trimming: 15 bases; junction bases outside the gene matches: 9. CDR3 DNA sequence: TGTGCCAGCAGCCTAATAAGCGGGAGTGTATATTTT. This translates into CASSLISGSVYF.

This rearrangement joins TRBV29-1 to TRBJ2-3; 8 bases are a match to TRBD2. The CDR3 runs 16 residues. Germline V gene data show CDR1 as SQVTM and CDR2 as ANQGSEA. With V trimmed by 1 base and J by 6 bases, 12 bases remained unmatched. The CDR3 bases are TGCAGCGTTGAAGGGCCCGGGGCGACTAGCGTGGATACGCAGTATTTT. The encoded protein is CSVEGPGATSVDTQYF.

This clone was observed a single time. CDR3 sequence (DNA): TGTGCCAGCAGCTATGGTGGGGCCCGCACAGATACGCAGTATTTT. The encoded protein is CASSYGGARTDTQYF. The V gene is TRBV5-4, the J gene TRBJ2-3; TRBD1 might be the D (5 bases). With 3 bases removed from V and 1 base from J, the gap between germline ends came to 12 bases. Germline-derived CDR1 and CDR2 are SGHNT and YYREEE (reference sequence). This CDR3 spans 15 amino acids.

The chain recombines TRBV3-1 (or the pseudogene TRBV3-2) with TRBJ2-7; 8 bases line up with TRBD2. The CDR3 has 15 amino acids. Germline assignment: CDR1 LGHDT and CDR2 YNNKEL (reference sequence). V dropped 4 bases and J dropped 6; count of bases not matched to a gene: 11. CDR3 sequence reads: CASSRYPGTSGEQYF. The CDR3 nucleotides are TGTGCCAGCAGCCGTTACCCGGGAACTAGCGGCGAGCAGTACTTC.

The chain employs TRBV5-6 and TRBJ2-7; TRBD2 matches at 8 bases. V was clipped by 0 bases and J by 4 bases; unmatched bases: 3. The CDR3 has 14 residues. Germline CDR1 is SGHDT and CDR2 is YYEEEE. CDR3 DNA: TGTGCCAGCAGCTTGGGACTAGCGACTTACGAGCAGTACTTC. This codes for CASSLGLATYEQYF.

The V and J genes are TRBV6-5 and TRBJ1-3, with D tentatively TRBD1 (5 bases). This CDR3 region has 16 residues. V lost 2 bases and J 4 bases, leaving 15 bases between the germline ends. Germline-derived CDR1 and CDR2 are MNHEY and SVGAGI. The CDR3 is CASSYASGDFGNTIYF. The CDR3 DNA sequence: TGTGCCAGCAGTTACGCTTCGGGGGACTTCGGAAACACCATATATTTT.

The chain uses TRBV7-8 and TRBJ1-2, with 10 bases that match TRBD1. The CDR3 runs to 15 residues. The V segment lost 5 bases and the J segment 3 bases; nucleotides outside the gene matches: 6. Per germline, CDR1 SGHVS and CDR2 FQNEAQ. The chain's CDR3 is CASSPRDRGHYGYTF. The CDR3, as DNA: TGTGCCAGCAGCCCCCGGGACAGGGGTCACTATGGCTACACCTTC.

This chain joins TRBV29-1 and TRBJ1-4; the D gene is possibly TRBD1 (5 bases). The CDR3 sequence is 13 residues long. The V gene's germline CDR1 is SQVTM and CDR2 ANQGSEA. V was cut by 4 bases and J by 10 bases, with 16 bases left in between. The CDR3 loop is CSVVGGEPGKLFF. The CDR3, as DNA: TGCAGCGTTGTGGGAGGGGAGCCGGGAAAACTGTTTTTT.

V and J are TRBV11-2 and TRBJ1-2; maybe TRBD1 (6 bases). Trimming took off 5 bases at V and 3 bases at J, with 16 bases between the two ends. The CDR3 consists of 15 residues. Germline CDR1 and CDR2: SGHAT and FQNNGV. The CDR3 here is CASSHLGGADYGYTF. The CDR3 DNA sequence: TGTGCCAGCAGCCACCTGGGGGGGGCGGACTATGGCTACACCTTC. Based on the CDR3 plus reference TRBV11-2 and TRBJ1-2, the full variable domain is EAGVAQSPRYKIIEKRQSVAFWCNPISGHATLYWYQQILGQGPKLLIQFQNNGVVDDSQLPKDRFSAERLKGVDSTLKIQPAKLEDSAVYLCASSHLGGADYGYTFGSGTRLTVV.

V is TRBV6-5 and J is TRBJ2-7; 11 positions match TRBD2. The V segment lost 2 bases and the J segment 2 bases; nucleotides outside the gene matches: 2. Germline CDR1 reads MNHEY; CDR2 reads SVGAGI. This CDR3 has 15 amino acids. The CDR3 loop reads CASSYGLAGAYEQYF. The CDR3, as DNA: TGTGCCAGCAGTTACGGACTAGCGGGTGCCTACGAGCAGTACTTC.

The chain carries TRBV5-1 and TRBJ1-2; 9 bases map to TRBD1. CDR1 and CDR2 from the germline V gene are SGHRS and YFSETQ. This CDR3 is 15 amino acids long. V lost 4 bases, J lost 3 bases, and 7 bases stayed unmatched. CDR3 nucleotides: TGCGCCAGCAGCCCCGGGACAGGGTTTCACTATGGCTACACCTTC. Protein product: CASSPGTGFHYGYTF.

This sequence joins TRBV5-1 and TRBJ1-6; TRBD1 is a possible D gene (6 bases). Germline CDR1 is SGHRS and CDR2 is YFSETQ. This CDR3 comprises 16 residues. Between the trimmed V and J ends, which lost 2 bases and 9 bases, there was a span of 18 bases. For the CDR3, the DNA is TGCGCCAGCAGCTTAGATCTACAGGGCCCAAGTTCACCCCTCCACTTT. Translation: CASSLDLQGPSSPLHF.

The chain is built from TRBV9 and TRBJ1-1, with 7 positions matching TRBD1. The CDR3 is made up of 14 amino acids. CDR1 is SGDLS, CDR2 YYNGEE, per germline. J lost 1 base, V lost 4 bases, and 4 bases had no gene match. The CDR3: CASSRGQRNTEAFF. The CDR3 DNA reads TGTGCCAGCAGCAGGGGACAGAGGAACACTGAAGCTTTCTTT.

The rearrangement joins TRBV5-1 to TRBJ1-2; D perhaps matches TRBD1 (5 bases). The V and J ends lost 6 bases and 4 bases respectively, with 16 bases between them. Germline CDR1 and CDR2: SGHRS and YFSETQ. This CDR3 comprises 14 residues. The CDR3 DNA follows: TGCGCCAGCATCCCGACAGATGGATCCTATGGCTACACCTTC. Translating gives CASIPTDGSYGYTF. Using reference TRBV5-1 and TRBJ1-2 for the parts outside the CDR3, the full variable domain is KAGVTQTPRYLIKTRGQQVTLSCSPISGHRSVSWYQQTPGQGLQFLFEYFSETQRNKGNFPGRFSGRQFSNSRSEMNVSTLELGDSALYLCASIPTDGSYGYTFGSGTRLTVV.

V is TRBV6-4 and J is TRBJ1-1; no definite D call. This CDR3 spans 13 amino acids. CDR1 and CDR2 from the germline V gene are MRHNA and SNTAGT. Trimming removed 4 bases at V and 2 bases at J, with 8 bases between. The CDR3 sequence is CASSVQANTEAFF. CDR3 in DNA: TGTGCCAGCAGTGTTCAGGCCAACACTGAAGCTTTCTTT.

The CDR3 nucleotides read TGTGCCAGCAGTTATAGGCCCGGGACTTCGGGCACCGGGGAGCTGTTTTTT. Its translation is CASSYRPGTSGTGELFF. The V and J genes are TRBV6-2 or TRBV6-3 and TRBJ2-2; D perhaps matches TRBD2 (6 bases). V dropped 3 bases and J dropped 4 bases, with 18 bases sitting between them. Germline loops: CDR1 MNHEY, CDR2 SVGEGT. The length of the CDR3 is 17 residues.

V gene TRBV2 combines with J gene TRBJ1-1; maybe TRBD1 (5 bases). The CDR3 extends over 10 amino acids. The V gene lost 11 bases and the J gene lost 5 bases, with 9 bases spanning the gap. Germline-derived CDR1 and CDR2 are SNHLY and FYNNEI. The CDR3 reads CASGGTEAFF. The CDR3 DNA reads TGTGCCTCCGGGGGGACTGAAGCTTTCTTT. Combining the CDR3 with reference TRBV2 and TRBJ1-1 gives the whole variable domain EPEVTQTPSHQVTQMGQEVILRCVPISNHLYFYWYRQILGQKVEFLVSFYNNEISEKSEIFDDQFSVERPDGSNFTLKIRSTKLEDSAMYFCASGGTEAFFGQGTRLTVV.

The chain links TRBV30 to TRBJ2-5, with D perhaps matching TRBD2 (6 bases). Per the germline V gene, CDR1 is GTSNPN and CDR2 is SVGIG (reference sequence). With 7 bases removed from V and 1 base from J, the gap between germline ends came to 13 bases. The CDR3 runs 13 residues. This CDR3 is CASDRDSQETQYF. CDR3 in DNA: TGTGCCTCGGACCGGGACTCCCAAGAGACCCAGTACTTC. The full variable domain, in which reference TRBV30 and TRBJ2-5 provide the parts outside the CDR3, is SQTIHQWPATLVQPVGSPLSLECTVEGTSNPNLYWYRQAAGRGLQLLFYSVGIGQISSEVPQNLSASRPQDRQFILSSKKLLLSDSGFYLCASDRDSQETQYFGPGTRLLVL.

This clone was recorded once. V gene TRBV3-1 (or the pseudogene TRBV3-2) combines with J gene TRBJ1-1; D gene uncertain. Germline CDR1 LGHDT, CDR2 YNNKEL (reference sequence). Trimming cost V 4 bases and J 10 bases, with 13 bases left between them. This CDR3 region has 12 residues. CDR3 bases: TGTGCCAGCAGCCCTACAGCCGGTGGAGCTTTCTTT. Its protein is CASSPTAGGAFF.

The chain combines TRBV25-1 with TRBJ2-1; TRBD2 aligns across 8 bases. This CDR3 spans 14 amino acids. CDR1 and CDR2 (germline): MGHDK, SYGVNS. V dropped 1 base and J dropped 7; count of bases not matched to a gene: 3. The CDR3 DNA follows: TGTGCCAGCAGTGAATTAGGGACTAGAAATGAGCAGTTCTTC. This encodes CASSELGTRNEQFF.